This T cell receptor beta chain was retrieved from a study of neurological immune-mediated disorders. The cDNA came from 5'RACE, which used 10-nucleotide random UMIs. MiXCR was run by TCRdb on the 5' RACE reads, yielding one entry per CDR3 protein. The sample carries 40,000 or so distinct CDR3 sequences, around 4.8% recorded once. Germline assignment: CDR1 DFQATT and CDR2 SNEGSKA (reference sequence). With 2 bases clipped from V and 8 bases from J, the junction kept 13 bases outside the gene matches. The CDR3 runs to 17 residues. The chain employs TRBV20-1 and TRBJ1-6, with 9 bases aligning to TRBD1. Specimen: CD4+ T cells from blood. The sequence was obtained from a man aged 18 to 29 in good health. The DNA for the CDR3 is TGCAGTGCTAGAAGGCCCCCAGTGGGGACAGGGCATTCACCCCTCCACTTT. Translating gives CSARRPPVGTGHSPLHF.